What follows is one TCR beta chain and its context. Germline V gene lookup returns CDR1 SGHRS and CDR2 YFSETQ. CDR3 length: 15 residues. Trimming removed 4 bases from V and 13 bases from J, with 24 bases in between. The table came from immunoSEQ multiplex PCR; TCRdb's copy has only in-frame clones and leaves some out. The sample has approximately 5,500 clones; about 16% are singletons. The data derive from a study of tumour-infiltrating T cells in Burkitt lymphoma. Study-wide background: Repertoire clonality predicted overall and progression-free survival.

V usage is TRBV5-1 and J usage is TRBJ2-1, with a weak D call TRBD1 (6 bases). The clonotype originates from a human donor with diffuse large B-cell lymphoma. Input material: tumor tissue. The CDR3 protein is CASSTFLGTTGTQFF. The CDR3 DNA sequence: TGCGCCAGCAGCACATTTCTGGGAACGACGGGGACACAGTTCTTC.